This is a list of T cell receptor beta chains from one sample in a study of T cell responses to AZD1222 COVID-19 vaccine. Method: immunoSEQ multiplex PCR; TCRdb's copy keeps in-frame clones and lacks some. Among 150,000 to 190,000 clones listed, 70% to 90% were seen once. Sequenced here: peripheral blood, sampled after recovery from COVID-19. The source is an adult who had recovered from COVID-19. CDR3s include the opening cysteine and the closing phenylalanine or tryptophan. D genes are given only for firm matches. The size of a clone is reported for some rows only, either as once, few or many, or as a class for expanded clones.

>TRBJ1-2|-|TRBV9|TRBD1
CASSANSGGSYGYTF
TGTGCCAGCAGCGCCAACTCAGGGGGCTCCTACGGCTACACCTTC
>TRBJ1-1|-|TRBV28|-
CASSLEAGLMNTEAFF
TGTGCCAGCAGTTTAGAGGCAGGGCTTATGAACACTGAAGCTTTCTTT
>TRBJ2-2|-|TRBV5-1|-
CASSEGNTGELFF
TGCGCCAGCAGTGAAGGGAACACCGGGGAGCTGTTTTTT
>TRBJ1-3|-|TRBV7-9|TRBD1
CASSRLRTGSGNTIYF
TGTGCCAGCAGCCGCCTTCGGACAGGCTCTGGAAACACCATATATTTT
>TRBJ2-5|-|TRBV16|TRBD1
CASSQSGDRSETQYF
TGTGCCAGCAGCCAATCGGGGGACAGGTCGGAGACCCAGTACTTC
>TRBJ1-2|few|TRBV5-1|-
CASSYWTQNYGYTF
TGCGCCAGCAGTTATTGGACCCAAAACTATGGCTACACCTTC
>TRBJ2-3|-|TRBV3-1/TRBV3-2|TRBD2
CASSQYSGREDTQYF
TGTGCCAGCAGCCAGTATAGCGGGAGGGAGGATACGCAGTATTTT
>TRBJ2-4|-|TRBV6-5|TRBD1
CASTGGLTSIQYF
TGTGCCAGCACAGGGGGCCTAACGAGCATTCAGTACTTC
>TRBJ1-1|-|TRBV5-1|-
CASSPAGTANTEAFF
TGCGCCAGCAGCCCCGCAGGCACTGCGAACACTGAAGCTTTCTTT
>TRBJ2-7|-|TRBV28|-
CASSLEGITYEQYF
TGTGCCAGCAGTTTGGAAGGGATCACCTACGAGCAGTACTTC
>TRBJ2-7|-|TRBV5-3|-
CARSLGPALSYEQYF
TGTGCCAGAAGCTTGGGGCCAGCCCTCTCCTACGAGCAGTACTTC
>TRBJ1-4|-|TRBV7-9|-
CASSFRGENEKLFF
TGTGCCAGCAGCTTTAGAGGGGAGAATGAAAAACTGTTTTTT
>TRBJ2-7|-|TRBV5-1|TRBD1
CASSPGQGVPGEQYF
TGCGCCAGCAGCCCGGGACAGGGGGTCCCTGGGGAGCAGTACTTC
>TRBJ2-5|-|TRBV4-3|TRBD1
CASSQQRTGGETQYF
TGCGCCAGCAGCCAACAGAGGACAGGGGGAGAGACCCAGTACTTC
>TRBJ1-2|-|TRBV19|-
CASTIGGIGGYTF
TGTGCCAGTACCATAGGGGGGATAGGTGGCTACACCTTC
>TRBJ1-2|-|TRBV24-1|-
CATSDLDAPGYTF
TGTGCCACCAGTGACCTGGACGCCCCGGGCTACACCTTC
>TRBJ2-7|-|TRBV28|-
CASSFGNYEQYF
TGTGCCAGCAGTTTCGGCAACTACGAGCAGTACTTC
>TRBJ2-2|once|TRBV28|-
CASSSWSGELFF
TGTGCCAGCAGTAGTTGGTCCGGGGAGCTGTTTTTT
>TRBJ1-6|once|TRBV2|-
CASSDSAPLHF
TGTGCCAGCAGTGATTCCGCACCCCTCCACTTT
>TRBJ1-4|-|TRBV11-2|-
CASSFVGGKLFF
TGTGCCAGCAGCTTTGTTGGGGGAAAACTGTTTTTT
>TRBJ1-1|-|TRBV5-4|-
CASSLDRAAITEAFF
TGTGCCAGCAGCTTGGATAGGGCGGCGATTACTGAAGCTTTCTTT
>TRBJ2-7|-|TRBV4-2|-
CASSQDQRAPSSYEQYF
TGTGCCAGCAGCCAAGATCAGAGGGCCCCTAGCTCCTACGAGCAGTACTTC
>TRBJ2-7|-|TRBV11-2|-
CASIKGGGSYEQYF
TGTGCCAGCATCAAAGGTGGGGGATCCTACGAGCAGTACTTC
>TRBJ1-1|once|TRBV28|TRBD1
CASSLDDRGTEAFF
TGTGCCAGCAGTTTGGACGACAGGGGAACTGAAGCTTTCTTT
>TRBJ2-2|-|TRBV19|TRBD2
CASSIAELAERNGELFF
TGTGCCAGTAGTATAGCAGAACTAGCGGAAAGAAACGGGGAGCTGTTTTTT
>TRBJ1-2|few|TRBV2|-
CASPGKGVGGYGYTF
TGTGCCAGCCCTGGGAAGGGGGTAGGGGGCTATGGCTACACCTTC
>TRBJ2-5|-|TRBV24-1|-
CATKGGGETQYF
TGTGCCACCAAGGGGGGGGGCGAGACCCAGTACTTC
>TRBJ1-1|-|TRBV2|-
CASSPQANTEAFF
TGTGCCAGCAGTCCCCAGGCGAACACTGAAGCTTTCTTT
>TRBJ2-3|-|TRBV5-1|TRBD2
CASSLALAGADTQYF
TGCGCCAGCAGCTTGGCCCTAGCGGGGGCAGATACGCAGTATTTT
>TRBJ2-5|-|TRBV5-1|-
CASSLSQETQYF
TGCGCCAGCAGCTTGTCCCAAGAGACCCAGTACTTC
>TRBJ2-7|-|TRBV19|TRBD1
CASSTGTGRTYEQYF
TGTGCCAGTAGTACCGGGACAGGGCGGACCTACGAGCAGTACTTC
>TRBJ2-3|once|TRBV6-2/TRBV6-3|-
CASSYGGLSTDTQYF
TGTGCCAGCAGTTACGGCGGACTCAGCACAGATACGCAGTATTTT
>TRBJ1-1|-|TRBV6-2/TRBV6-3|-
CASSLPDSLVIARAFF
TGTGCCAGCAGTCTTCCTGACAGCCTCGTAATCGCTAGGGCTTTCTTT
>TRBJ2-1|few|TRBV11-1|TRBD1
CASSRDRVSYNEQFF
TGTGCCAGCAGCCGGGACAGAGTCTCCTACAATGAGCAGTTCTTC
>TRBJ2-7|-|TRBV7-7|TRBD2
CASSLGLAGDEQYF
TGTGCTAGCAGCTTAGGGCTAGCGGGAGACGAGCAGTACTTC
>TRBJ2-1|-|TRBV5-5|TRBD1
CASSLGTGSNEQFF
TGTGCCAGCAGCTTGGGGACAGGGTCCAATGAGCAGTTCTTC
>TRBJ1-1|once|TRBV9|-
CASSEGQNTEAFF
TGTGCCAGCAGCGAGGGACAGAACACTGAAGCTTTCTTT
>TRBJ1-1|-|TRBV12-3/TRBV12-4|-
CASGQPEAFF
TGTGCCAGCGGGCAGCCCGAAGCTTTCTTT
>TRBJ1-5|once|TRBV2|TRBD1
CASSVFPGQYNQPQHF
TGTGCCAGCAGCGTATTCCCGGGACAGTATAATCAGCCCCAGCATTTT
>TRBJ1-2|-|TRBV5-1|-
CASSQQGHGYTF
TGCGCCAGCAGCCAACAGGGACATGGCTACACCTTC
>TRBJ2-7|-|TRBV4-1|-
CASSQSPFGGRDRRYEQYF
TGCGCCAGCAGCCAATCTCCTTTTGGGGGGCGGGACCGGCGGTACGAGCAGTACTTC
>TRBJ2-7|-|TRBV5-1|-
CASSGGTETYEQYF
TGCGCCAGCAGCGGGGGGACGGAGACCTACGAGCAGTACTTC
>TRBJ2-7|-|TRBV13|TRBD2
CASSLGAFGASGEDYEQYF
TGTGCCAGCAGCTTAGGAGCGTTCGGTGCTAGCGGGGAAGACTACGAGCAGTACTTC
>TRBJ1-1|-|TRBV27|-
CASSSWQGLNTEAFF
TGTGCCAGCAGTTCTTGGCAGGGTCTAAACACTGAAGCTTTCTTT
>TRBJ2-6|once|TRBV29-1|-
CSVVRVQSGANVLTF
TGCAGCGTTGTCCGGGTACAGTCAGGGGCCAACGTCCTGACTTTC
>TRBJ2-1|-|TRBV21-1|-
CASSKERDRGDNEQFF
TGTGCCAGCAGCAAAGAAAGGGACAGGGGTGACAATGAGCAGTTCTTC
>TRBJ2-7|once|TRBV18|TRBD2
CASSNRTSSSYEQYF
TGTGCCAGCTCAAATCGGACTAGTAGCTCCTACGAGCAGTACTTC
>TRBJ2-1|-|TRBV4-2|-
CASSQEDRRTEQFF
TGTGCCAGCAGCCAAGAAGATCGCCGGACAGAGCAGTTCTTC
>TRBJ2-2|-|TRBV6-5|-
CASKKDLSNTGELFF
TGTGCCAGCAAAAAGGACCTTTCGAACACCGGGGAGCTGTTTTTT
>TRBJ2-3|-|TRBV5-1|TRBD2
CASSAGTSGRATDTQYF
TGCGCCAGCAGCGCAGGGACTAGCGGGAGGGCCACAGATACGCAGTATTTT
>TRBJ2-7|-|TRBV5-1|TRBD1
CASSLTTGTGYYEQYF
TGCGCCAGTAGCTTGACAACCGGGACAGGGTACTACGAGCAGTACTTC
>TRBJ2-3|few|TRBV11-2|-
CASSLVVRSTDTQYF
TGTGCCAGCAGCTTAGTCGTCCGTAGCACAGATACGCAGTATTTT
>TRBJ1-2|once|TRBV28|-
CASSSPTGGSGYTF
TGTGCCAGCAGTTCACCTACTGGGGGTTCGGGCTACACCTTC
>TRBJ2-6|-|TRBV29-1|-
CSVEWVGVRSGANVLTF
TGCAGCGTTGAATGGGTCGGGGTAAGATCTGGGGCCAACGTCCTGACTTTC
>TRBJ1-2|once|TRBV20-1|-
CGMDTRGYTF
TGCGGAATGGACACCCGGGGCTACACCTTC
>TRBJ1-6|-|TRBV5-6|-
CASSLVGGTLHF
TGTGCCAGCAGCCTTGTTGGAGGGACCCTCCACTTT
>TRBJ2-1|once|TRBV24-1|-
CATSEQGRNEQFF
TGTGCCACCAGTGAGCAGGGCCGCAATGAGCAGTTCTTC
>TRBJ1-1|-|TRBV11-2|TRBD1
CASSLSGGTNTEAFF
TGTGCCAGCAGCTTATCAGGGGGCACAAACACTGAAGCTTTCTTT
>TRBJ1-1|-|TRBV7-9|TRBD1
CASSLIQGGTEAFF
TGTGCCAGCAGCTTAATCCAGGGGGGTACTGAAGCTTTCTTT
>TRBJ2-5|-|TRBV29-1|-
CSVVGDQETQYF
TGCAGCGTTGTAGGGGATCAAGAGACCCAGTACTTC